Presented here are 9 T cell receptor beta chains from one specimen sequenced in a study of metastatic and nonmetastatic thyroid tumors. TCRdb used MiXCR to call clones anew from the PCR reads. The table shows approximately 21,000 clones, with about 30% occurring only once. No patient had received any treatment before thyroid surgery. Sequenced: tumor tissue. The receptors derive from a male donor with papillary thyroid cancer or a benign thyroid nodule (not recorded which). Some clones in this sample may be carry-over from other donors' samples.

The chain carries TRBV30 and TRBJ1-5; possibly TRBD1 for D (5 bases). The CDR3 is 14 residues long. Germline V gene sequence: CDR1 GTSNPN, CDR2 SVGIG (reference sequence). Trimming left V 7 bases short and J 4 bases short, with 17 bases between. The CDR3 sequence is CASSGSGGNQPQHF. The CDR3 DNA is TGTGCCTCCTCCGGGTCGGGGGGTAATCAGCCCCAGCATTTT.

This clone was counted a few times. The V call is TRBV2, the J call TRBJ2-7; D ambiguous. CDR1 is SNHLY and CDR2 is FYNNEI in the germline V gene. CDR3 size: 14 residues. Trimming removed 4 bases from V and 0 bases from J, with 10 bases in between. CDR3 in amino acids: CASSGIGRSYEQYF. CDR3 bases: TGTGCCAGCAGTGGGATAGGACGCTCCTACGAGCAGTACTTC.

This clone was seen at least ten times. The rearrangement joins TRBV4-1 to TRBJ2-2; maybe TRBD1 (6 bases). CDR3 length: 16 amino acids. Germline V lookup: CDR1 MGHRA, CDR2 YSYEKL. Trimming took off 2 bases at V and 7 bases at J, with 17 bases between the two ends. In DNA, the CDR3 is TGCGCCAGCAGCCAACCCGGAACAGGGCTTGGCGGGGAGCTGTTTTTT. Amino acid sequence: CASSQPGTGLGGELFF.

This clone was counted ten times or more. This chain joins TRBV6-5 and TRBJ2-1, with 15 positions matching TRBD2. Unmatched junction bases numbered 14, after V lost 5 bases and J lost 3 bases. Germline V gene sequence: CDR1 MNHEY, CDR2 SVGAGI. This CDR3 contains 20 residues. The CDR3 DNA is TGTGCCAGCAGTCCCACTCCTTGGACTAGCGGGAGGGGCCGCTACAATGAGCAGTTCTTC. Amino acids: CASSPTPWTSGRGRYNEQFF.

This clone has a single count. The gene calls are TRBV5-4 and TRBJ1-1, with TRBD1 matching 8 bases. Germline V CDR1 and CDR2: SGHNT, YYREEE (reference sequence). With V trimmed by 1 base and J by 4 bases, 12 bases remained unmatched. This CDR3 has 17 residues. The CDR3 coding sequence is TGTGCCAGCAGCTTGTCCTGGACAGGGATGGATTGCACTGAAGCTTTCTTT. Protein sequence: CASSLSWTGMDCTEAFF.

The chain carries TRBV28 and TRBJ2-7; no firm D call. This CDR3 has 15 residues. The V end lost 5 bases, the J end lost 1 base, and 15 bases lay between the germline ends. Looked up from germline, CDR1 is MDHEN and CDR2 is SYDVKM. CDR3 protein: CASSSRYSHSYEQYF. DNA for the CDR3: TGTGCCAGCAGTAGCCGGTACAGTCATTCCTACGAGCAGTACTTC.

This chain uses TRBV5-1 with TRBJ1-6; 8 bases are shared with TRBD1. The germline V gene encodes CDR1 SGHRS and CDR2 YFSETQ. The CDR3 consists of 18 residues. Germline trimming cut 4 bases from V and 8 bases from J; bases unmatched to any gene: 17. The CDR3 is CASSMDRAANRRDSPLHF. The CDR3 bases are TGCGCCAGCAGCATGGACAGGGCAGCGAATCGTCGAGATTCACCCCTCCACTTT.

This clone occurred a few times. One end of the junction varies from germline; a read error may be responsible. The V call is TRBV12-3 or TRBV12-4, the J call TRBJ1-5; no reliable D call. This CDR3 region has 14 residues. The CDR3 DNA reads as TGTTCCAGCATTTTACCGCCGAGCGACGAGACCCAGCATTTT. Amino acids: CSSILPPSDETQHF.

The chain carries TRBV6-5 and TRBJ1-3; 7 nucleotides match TRBD1. With 2 bases clipped from V and 1 base from J, the junction kept 5 bases outside the gene matches. Germline CDR1 reads MNHEY; CDR2 reads SVGAGI. The CDR3 runs 16 residues. CDR3 DNA: TGTGCCAGCAGTTACCCCCTACAGGGGTCTGGAAACACCATATATTTT. It encodes CASSYPLQGSGNTIYF.